This TCR beta chain came from a study of CXCR3-negative and CXCR3-positive naive CD8 T cells. Across the whole study: About 140 million TRB reads were obtained overall (about 1.5 +/- 0.3 million per library). General study points: Naive CXCR3-positive cells had TRB CDR3s more hydrophobic than those of CXCR3-negative naive cells. Naive CXCR3-positive and CXCR3-negative cells shared similar TRBV-TRBJ usage, unlike memory cells.

Via 5' RACE with UMI labels, TRB cDNA libraries were prepared. TCRdb reworked the 5' RACE reads into one entry per CDR3 protein, no DNA. The sample holds about 89,000 distinct CDR3 sequences. Details on this clonotype: Its antigen is as yet unknown.

CDR1 and CDR2 (germline): LGHNA, YSLEER. The CDR3 runs 21 residues. The V and J genes are TRBV4-3 and TRBJ2-2; without DNA, the TCRdb call of TRBD2 cannot be checked. The receptor was derived from a human donor in good health. Some clones in this sample may be carry-over from other donors' samples. The material sequenced was naive CXCR3+ CD8+ T cells from blood. The subset here: CD45RO-CCR7+CD27+CD95- naive CD8+ T cells expressing CXCR3 (TNR3+). The CDR3 sequence: CASSQVVRLAGVGTNTGELFF.